The 5 T cell receptor beta chains reported below all come from one sample, sequenced in a study of cytomegalovirus exposure and HLA in healthy donors. A multiplex PCR was run with 60 Vbeta primers and 13 Jbeta primers. Assay: immunoSEQ multiplex PCR; the TCRdb copy retains only in-frame clones and omits some. In the table there are about 170,000 clones, approximately 78% of which are singletons. Material: PBMCs. These TCRs come from a young woman in good health and CMV-seronegative.

The chain is built from TRBV10-1 and TRBJ2-3, with 11 bases matching TRBD2. This CDR3 is 14 amino acids long. Unmatched junction bases numbered 7, after V lost 8 bases and J lost 6 bases. Germline CDR1 reads WNHNN; CDR2 reads SYGVQD (reference sequence). CDR3 in amino acids: CASGSSGRSDTQYF. In nucleotides, the CDR3 is TGCGCCAGCGGATCTAGCGGGAGGTCCGATACGCAGTATTTT.

The chain is built from TRBV30 and TRBJ2-7, with D perhaps matching TRBD2 (6 bases). Trimming took 3 bases from V and 7 from J, leaving 31 bases between them. This CDR3 has 18 amino acids. Germline values: CDR1 GTSNPN, CDR2 SVGIG (reference sequence). This CDR3 reads CAWSGPNFGGPSTREQYF. DNA of the CDR3: TGTGCCTGGAGCGGACCAAACTTCGGAGGGCCAAGTACGCGGGAGCAGTACTTC.

The genes are TRBV15 and TRBJ2-1; TRBD2 aligns across 8 bases. This CDR3 contains 17 residues. CDR1 and CDR2 (germline): LNHNV, YYDKDF (reference sequence). With V trimmed by 0 bases and J by 8 bases, 12 bases remained unmatched. CDR3 amino acids: CATSRDLSQRENDEQFF. In nucleotides, the CDR3 is TGTGCCACCAGCAGAGACCTATCCCAGCGGGAGAATGATGAGCAGTTCTTC.

CDR3: CASSLVPSGLITYNEQFF. The DNA of the CDR3 is TGCGCCAGCAGCTTGGTTCCTAGCGGGTTAATCACCTACAATGAGCAGTTCTTC. The chain couples TRBV5-1 to TRBJ2-1; TRBD2 aligns across 8 bases. Germline V CDR1 and CDR2: SGHRS, YFSETQ. CDR3 length equals 18 residues. The V segment lost 0 bases and the J segment 2 bases; nucleotides outside the gene matches: 10. The full variable domain, its missing parts supplied by reference TRBV5-1 and TRBJ2-1, is KAGVTQTPRYLIKTRGQQVTLSCSPISGHRSVSWYQQTPGQGLQFLFEYFSETQRNKGNFPGRFSGRQFSNSRSEMNVSTLELGDSALYLCASSLVPSGLITYNEQFFGPGTRLTVL.

The chain joins TRBV7-2 to TRBJ2-7; 8 nucleotides agree with TRBD2. J gave up 3 bases and V 1 base, and 5 bases lay outside the gene matches. CDR1 is SGHTA, CDR2 FQGNSA, per germline. CDR3 length: 15 residues. The CDR3 spells CASSLELTSGYEQYF. The CDR3, as DNA: TGTGCCAGCAGCTTAGAACTTACTAGCGGCTACGAGCAGTACTTC. Filled out from reference TRBV7-2 and TRBJ2-7, the complete variable domain reads GAGVSQSPSNKVTEKGKDVELRCDPISGHTALYWYRQSLGQGLEFLIYFQGNSAPDKSGLPSDRFSAERTGGSVSTLTIQRTQQEDSAVYLCASSLELTSGYEQYFGPGTRLTVT.